This T cell receptor (beta chain) appears in the sequencing data of a study of cytomegalovirus exposure and HLA in healthy donors. PCR employed 60 Vbeta and 13 Jbeta primers. Some clones are missing from TCRdb's copy, which holds only in-frame ones; the method was immunoSEQ multiplex PCR. The profile shows some 150,000 clones, 60% to 85% of them singletons. CDR1 and CDR2 from the germline V gene are MNHNY and SVGAGI (reference sequence). The V gene lost 5 bases and the J gene lost 4 bases, with 11 bases spanning the gap. This CDR3 has 13 residues. The V and J genes are TRBV6-6 and TRBJ1-2; D may be TRBD1 (6 bases). The source of this sequence is a man aged 18 to 30 in good health and CMV-seronegative. Sequencing was performed on PBMCs. CDR3 sequence reads: CASSMDSRYGYTF. The CDR3, as DNA: TGTGCCAGCAGTATGGACAGCCGCTATGGCTACACCTTC.